What follows are 32 T cell receptor beta chains derived from one specimen sequenced in a study of shared clonotypes between healthy human individuals. The repertoire was sequenced with immunoSEQ multiplex PCR; TCRdb's copy has only in-frame clones and lacks some. This sample has roughly 2,500,000 clones, with more than 85% found just once. The sample consisted of naive CD4+ T cells from PBMCs. Subset noted: CD45RA+ positively selected. These receptor sequences come from a man between 18 and 35 years old in good health. Some clones in this sample may be carry-over from other donors' samples.

The V gene is TRBV6-5, the J gene TRBJ2-2; 7 bases line up with TRBD2. Germline V CDR1 and CDR2: MNHEY, SVGAGI. This CDR3 has 16 residues. V was pared by 4 bases and J by 5 bases, with 10 bases of the junction left unmatched. The CDR3 coding sequence is TGTGCCAGCAGTTCTACTAGCGCGGAGAAAACCGGGGAGCTGTTTTTT. Translating it yields CASSSTSAEKTGELFF.

V is TRBV7-3 and J is TRBJ2-6; 11 bases are shared with TRBD1. The CDR3 sequence is 18 residues long. J gave up 0 bases and V 2 bases, and 3 bases lay outside the gene matches. Germline CDR1 SGHTA, CDR2 FQGTGA. The CDR3 region has the DNA TGTGCCAGCAGCTTAGGACAGGGGGCCTACTCTGGGGCCAACGTCCTGACTTTC. Its translation: CASSLGQGAYSGANVLTF.

The rearrangement joins TRBV4-1 to TRBJ1-1; D might be TRBD1 (5 bases). V was pared by 1 base and J by 1 base, with 10 bases between. The CDR3 loop spans 15 amino acids. Germline CDR1 is MGHRA and CDR2 is YSYEKL. Here the CDR3 reads CASSQVGTSNTEAFF. The CDR3 nucleotides are TGCGCCAGCAGCCAAGTGGGGACTTCGAACACTGAAGCTTTCTTT.

The chain links TRBV28 to TRBJ1-4; 10 nucleotides agree with TRBD1. V was clipped by 2 bases and J by 6 bases; unmatched bases: 6. The CDR3 runs 16 residues. Germline CDR1 and CDR2: MDHEN and SYDVKM. The CDR3 coding sequence is TGTGCCAGCAGTTTAGGGGGACAGGGGAGTTATGAAAAACTGTTTTTT. Translated: CASSLGGQGSYEKLFF.

J is TRBJ2-7 and V is TRBV16; a possible D gene is TRBD2 (5 bases). V lost 8 bases, J lost 2 bases, and 13 bases lay in between. The germline V gene has CDR1 KGHSY and CDR2 FQNENV. CDR3 length equals 13 residues. Here the CDR3 reads CASCPDLTYEQYF. CDR3 bases: TGTGCCAGCTGCCCGGACTTGACCTACGAGCAGTACTTC.

The chain links TRBV6-1 to TRBJ2-5; D gene ambiguous. Trimming removed 6 bases from V and 6 bases from J, with 11 bases in between. This CDR3 has 12 amino acids. CDR1 and CDR2 from the germline V gene are MNHNS and SASEGT. CDR3 nucleotides: TGTGCCAGCAGGTTGACTGGTAAGACCCAGTACTTC. Translation gives CASRLTGKTQYF.

This chain connects TRBV4-1 to TRBJ2-1; no reliable D call. The germline V gene encodes CDR1 MGHRA and CDR2 YSYEKL. The V end was cut by 0 bases, the J end by 3 bases, with 12 bases between. The CDR3 consists of 16 residues. The CDR3 is CASSQDIRNLYNEQFF. The CDR3 DNA reads TGCGCCAGCAGCCAAGACATAAGGAACCTCTACAATGAGCAGTTCTTC.

V and J are TRBV7-2 and TRBJ2-3, with TRBD2 identical over 12 bases. Looked up from germline, CDR1 is SGHTA and CDR2 is FQGNSA. The trim removed 1 base at V and 5 bases at J, leaving 4 bases unmatched. CDR3 length: 16 residues. CDR3 sequence: CASSLGLAGGIDTQYF. The CDR3 DNA follows: TGTGCCAGCAGCTTAGGGCTAGCGGGAGGGATAGATACGCAGTATTTT.

Regarding this clone: Other DNA sequences in this sample translate to the same CDR3. The chain recombines TRBV5-1 with TRBJ1-1; no reliable D call. CDR1 is SGHRS, CDR2 YFSETQ, per germline. The CDR3 is made up of 14 amino acids. The V gene lost 0 bases and the J gene lost 0 bases, with 6 bases spanning the gap. The CDR3 bases are TGCGCCAGCAGCTTGGGCCAGGTGAACACTGAAGCTTTCTTT. Translated: CASSLGQVNTEAFF.

The chain carries TRBV28 and TRBJ1-4, with D tentatively TRBD1 (6 bases). Trimming removed 4 bases at V and 2 bases at J, with 14 bases between. Germline V CDR1 and CDR2: MDHEN, SYDVKM. The CDR3 spans 16 residues. CDR3 DNA: TGTGCCAGCAGTTCGCCGGGGACACCCACTAATGAAAAACTGTTTTTT. It encodes CASSSPGTPTNEKLFF.

This rearrangement joins TRBV19 to TRBJ2-1; 10 bases are shared with TRBD2. CDR3 length: 16 residues. V was clipped by 4 bases and J by 2 bases; unmatched bases: 5. Germline values: CDR1 LNHDA, CDR2 SQIVND (reference sequence). CDR3 bases: TGTGCCAGTAGTAGATCCGGACTAGCGGCCTACAATGAGCAGTTCTTC. Encoded protein: CASSRSGLAAYNEQFF.

The chain employs TRBV5-1 and TRBJ2-1; D remains ambiguous. Germline V gene data show CDR1 as SGHRS and CDR2 as YFSETQ. The CDR3 has 14 amino acids. The V end was cut by 0 bases, the J end by 7 bases, with 11 bases between. The CDR3 loop is CASSLDSSLNEQFF. The CDR3 DNA is TGCGCCAGCAGCTTGGATTCTAGTTTGAATGAGCAGTTCTTC.

In this sample, this clone turned up a few times. The V call is TRBV19, the J call TRBJ1-2; D is unclear. CDR3 length: 11 amino acids. Germline V gene data show CDR1 as LNHDA and CDR2 as SQIVND (reference sequence). Trimming took off 9 bases at V and 2 bases at J, with 7 bases between the two ends. CDR3 residues: CASRLNYGYTF. The DNA for the CDR3 is TGTGCCAGCAGACTAAACTATGGCTACACCTTC.

This sequence joins TRBV19 and TRBJ2-1; D remains ambiguous. There are 14 residues in the CDR3. With 8 bases removed from V and 0 bases from J, the gap between germline ends came to 11 bases. Germline V gene lookup returns CDR1 LNHDA and CDR2 SQIVND (reference sequence). CDR3 nucleotides: TGTGCCAGTGGTAGTGGTCGCTCCTACAATGAGCAGTTCTTC. Translated, it gives CASGSGRSYNEQFF.

The chain carries TRBV4-1 and TRBJ2-3; TRBD2 aligns across 13 bases. The CDR3 is 15 amino acids. V lost 5 bases, J lost 3 bases, and 2 bases stayed unmatched. Germline V lookup: CDR1 MGHRA, CDR2 YSYEKL. CDR3 loop: CASSMGLAGTDTQYF. The CDR3, as DNA: TGCGCCAGCAGCATGGGACTAGCGGGAACAGATACGCAGTATTTT.

This chain joins TRBV28 and TRBJ2-5; D gene ambiguous. The CDR3 spans 18 residues. Trimming took 5 bases from V and 3 from J, leaving 25 bases between them. The V gene's germline CDR1 is MDHEN and CDR2 SYDVKM. CDR3 DNA: TGTGCCAGCAGTCCCCGTCCCATATGGGTCAGTAAGAAAGAGACCCAGTACTTC. This codes for CASSPRPIWVSKKETQYF.

The chain recombines TRBV30 with TRBJ2-2; D might be TRBD2 (6 bases). CDR3 length: 12 amino acids. V dropped 0 bases and J dropped 15 bases, with 14 bases sitting between them. In germline, CDR1 is GTSNPN, CDR2 SVGIG (reference sequence). CDR3 DNA: TGTGCCTGGAGTGTCTGGGCCCAGCGGGTGTTTTTT. It yields the protein CAWSVWAQRVFF. Using reference TRBV30 and TRBJ2-2 for the parts outside the CDR3, the full variable domain is SQTIHQWPATLVQPVGSPLSLECTVEGTSNPNLYWYRQAAGRGLQLLFYSVGIGQISSEVPQNLSASRPQDRQFILSSKKLLLSDSGFYLCAWSVWAQRVFFGEGSRLTVL.

The chain couples TRBV7-9 to TRBJ2-7, with D hard to call. From germline, CDR1 is SEHNR and CDR2 FQNEAQ (reference sequence). Trimming took 1 base from V and 4 from J, leaving 11 bases between them. The CDR3 covers 14 residues. The CDR3 is CASSLDAAVYEQYF. The CDR3 DNA reads as TGTGCCAGCAGCTTAGACGCCGCAGTATACGAGCAGTACTTC.

This clone was picked up a small number of times. The CDR3 here is CASSRTYGESGNTIYF. The CDR3 region has the DNA TGTGCCAGCTCACGGACATACGGGGAGTCTGGAAACACCATATATTTT. This chain uses TRBV18 with TRBJ1-3; possibly TRBD1 for D (5 bases). The germline V gene encodes CDR1 KGHSH and CDR2 LQKENI. V was pared by 4 bases and J by 1 base, with 14 bases between. The CDR3 covers 16 residues.

The count of this clone is one. This rearrangement joins TRBV6-5 to TRBJ1-3; D is undetermined. With 5 bases removed from V and 0 bases from J, the gap between germline ends came to 5 bases. CDR1 and CDR2 from the germline V gene are MNHEY and SVGAGI. The CDR3 contains 13 residues. This CDR3 is CASSKDSGNTIYF. The CDR3 DNA follows: TGTGCCAGCAGTAAGGACTCTGGAAACACCATATATTTT.

The J gene is TRBJ2-2, the V gene TRBV4-2; D is unclear. This CDR3 contains 16 residues. Germline loops: CDR1 LGHNA, CDR2 YNFKEQ. Between the trimmed V and J ends, which lost 0 bases and 6 bases, there was a span of 14 bases. The CDR3 DNA follows: TGTGCCAGCAGCCAAGATAAGCGTGCAGGCGCCGGGGAGCTGTTTTTT. It yields the protein CASSQDKRAGAGELFF.

The chain links TRBV28 to TRBJ2-5, with 10 bases matching TRBD1. V was clipped by 4 bases and J by 5 bases; unmatched bases: 4. Germline CDR1 reads MDHEN; CDR2 reads SYDVKM. The CDR3 runs to 14 residues. CDR3 DNA: TGTGCCAGCAGTTACGGACAGGGGGTGGAGACCCAGTACTTC. Its protein product is CASSYGQGVETQYF. The full variable domain, with the rest looked up from reference TRBV28 and TRBJ2-5, is DVKVTQSSRYLVKRTGEKVFLECVQDMDHENMFWYRQDPGLGLRLIYFSYDVKMKEKGDIPEGYSVSREKKERFSLILESASTNQTSMYLCASSYGQGVETQYFGPGTRLLVL.

The gene calls are TRBV5-1 and TRBJ2-3; 8 nucleotides agree with TRBD2. Germline loops: CDR1 SGHRS, CDR2 YFSETQ. The CDR3 consists of 15 residues. V lost 4 bases to trimming and J lost 1 base; unmatched junction nucleotides: 5. CDR3 in DNA: TGCGCCAGCAGCGGTATAGCGGGGCGCACAGATACGCAGTATTTT. It translates to CASSGIAGRTDTQYF. The complete variable domain, with remaining parts taken from reference TRBV5-1 and TRBJ2-3, reads KAGVTQTPRYLIKTRGQQVTLSCSPISGHRSVSWYQQTPGQGLQFLFEYFSETQRNKGNFPGRFSGRQFSNSRSEMNVSTLELGDSALYLCASSGIAGRTDTQYFGPGTRLTVL.

V and J are TRBV4-3 and TRBJ2-2, with unresolved D. CDR1 is LGHNA and CDR2 is YSLEER in the germline V gene. This CDR3 spans 14 amino acids. The V end lost 4 bases, the J end lost 4 bases, and 10 bases lay between the germline ends. In DNA, the CDR3 is TGCGCCAGCAGCCTAGAGGATGGCACCGGGGAGCTGTTTTTT. Protein: CASSLEDGTGELFF.

The genes are TRBV5-1 and TRBJ2-1; 10 nucleotides match TRBD2. The germline CDR1 and CDR2 sequences are SGHRS and YFSETQ. Trimming cost V 3 bases and J 9 bases; bases outside gene matches: 9. The CDR3 is 15 residues long. For the CDR3, the DNA is TGCGCCAGCAGCTCCGGACTAGCGGCCGTGAGTGAGCAGTTCTTC. Its translation is CASSSGLAAVSEQFF.

J is TRBJ2-2 and V is TRBV11-3; TRBD2 is a possible D gene (5 bases). The germline gives CDR1 SGHNT, CDR2 YENEEA. Trimming left V 2 bases short and J 6 bases short, with 10 bases between. This CDR3 is 14 amino acids long. The CDR3 reads CASSLTGNAGELFF. CDR3 nucleotide sequence: TGTGCCAGCAGCTTAACGGGAAATGCCGGGGAGCTGTTTTTT.

The chain carries TRBV30 and TRBJ1-5; D ambiguous. The CDR3 is 12 amino acids. Trimming took off 3 bases at V and 4 bases at J, with 7 bases between the two ends. CDR1 and CDR2 (germline): GTSNPN, SVGIG (reference sequence). This chain's CDR3 is CAWRTGNQPQHF. The CDR3 bases are TGTGCCTGGAGGACGGGGAATCAGCCCCAGCATTTT. Variable domain in full (rest from reference TRBV30 and TRBJ1-5): SQTIHQWPATLVQPVGSPLSLECTVEGTSNPNLYWYRQAAGRGLQLLFYSVGIGQISSEVPQNLSASRPQDRQFILSSKKLLLSDSGFYLCAWRTGNQPQHFGDGTRLSIL.

The rearrangement links TRBV4-1 to TRBJ1-2; the D gene is possibly TRBD1 (6 bases). In germline, CDR1 is MGHRA, CDR2 YSYEKL. V was shortened by 1 base and J by 4 bases, with 16 bases between the two germline ends. The CDR3 contains 16 residues. The CDR3 sequence: CASSQGGGGRGYGYTF. CDR3 DNA: TGCGCCAGCAGCCAAGGAGGCGGGGGGCGCGGCTATGGCTACACCTTC.

This rearrangement joins TRBV19 to TRBJ1-4, with D unclear. This CDR3 region has 15 residues. Germline V gives CDR1 LNHDA, CDR2 SQIVND (reference sequence). V shed 5 bases and J shed 7 bases, with 17 bases lying between them. The CDR3 spells CASSGLMGTSEKLFF. The CDR3 DNA is TGTGCCAGTAGTGGCCTAATGGGTACGAGTGAAAAACTGTTTTTT.

The chain combines TRBV2 with TRBJ2-1; D perhaps matches TRBD2 (5 bases). This CDR3 region has 15 residues. V lost 8 bases and J 0 bases, leaving 14 bases between the germline ends. The V gene's germline CDR1 is SNHLY and CDR2 FYNNEI. The CDR3, as DNA: TGTGCCAGCGAGAGGGAGTCGAGCTCCTACAATGAGCAGTTCTTC. It translates to CASERESSSYNEQFF. Complete variable domain (other parts from reference TRBV2 and TRBJ2-1): EPEVTQTPSHQVTQMGQEVILRCVPISNHLYFYWYRQILGQKVEFLVSFYNNEISEKSEIFDDQFSVERPDGSNFTLKIRSTKLEDSAMYFCASERESSSYNEQFFGPGTRLTVL.

V usage is TRBV30 and J usage is TRBJ2-7, with D unresolved. The CDR3 runs to 18 residues. From germline, CDR1 is GTSNPN and CDR2 SVGIG (reference sequence). Trimming removed 0 bases from V and 5 bases from J, with 26 bases in between. CDR3 residues: CAWSVFSPKPVWEHEQYF. CDR3 in DNA: TGTGCCTGGAGTGTATTCTCCCCTAAGCCGGTCTGGGAACACGAGCAGTACTTC.

V usage is TRBV6-6 and J usage is TRBJ2-7, with a possible D match to TRBD1 (6 bases). The germline V gene has CDR1 MNHNY and CDR2 SVGAGI (reference sequence). The V and J ends lost 7 bases and 5 bases respectively, with 18 bases between them. The CDR3 extends over 14 amino acids. CDR3 sequence: CASTPGHWSDEQYF. The CDR3 nucleotides read TGTGCCAGCACACCGGGACATTGGTCCGACGAGCAGTACTTC.